The present T cell receptor (beta chain) was sequenced within a study of blood T cell repertoires in COVID-19. About the study: The United States, Italy and Spain were the sources of the acute and convalescent COVID-19 samples. T cells, B-cell-depleted T cells, or PBMCs supplied cDNA or gDNA.

This CDR3 is 15 amino acids long. Per germline, CDR1 SGDLS and CDR2 YYNGEE. With 3 bases clipped from V and 7 bases from J, the junction kept 7 bases outside the gene matches. Details on this clone: Other DNA sequences within the sample encode an identical CDR3.

Per the authors' pipeline: By means of reference gene primer amplification, nucleated cell counts were estimated. Sequencing used immunoSEQ multiplex PCR; TCRdb keeps in-frame clones, though not all of them. V and J calls and clone size come straight from that table; D and trimming were deduced from the DNA. The sample holds roughly 140,000 clones, 88% seen once. The sample comprised peripheral blood. The source of this sequence is a human donor in a cohort sampled during active COVID-19. The chain couples TRBV9 to TRBJ1-6, with 7 bases fitting TRBD1. CDR3 sequence reads: CASSATGTENSPLHF. CDR3 in DNA: TGTGCCAGCAGCGCCACCGGGACAGAGAATTCACCCCTCCACTTT. Drawing the rest from reference TRBV9 and TRBJ1-6, the complete variable domain is DSGVTQTPKHLITATGQRVTLRCSPRSGDLSVYWYQQSLDQGLQFLIQYYNGEERAKGNILERFSAQQFPDLHSELNLSSLELGDSALYFCASSATGTENSPLHFGNGTRLTVT.